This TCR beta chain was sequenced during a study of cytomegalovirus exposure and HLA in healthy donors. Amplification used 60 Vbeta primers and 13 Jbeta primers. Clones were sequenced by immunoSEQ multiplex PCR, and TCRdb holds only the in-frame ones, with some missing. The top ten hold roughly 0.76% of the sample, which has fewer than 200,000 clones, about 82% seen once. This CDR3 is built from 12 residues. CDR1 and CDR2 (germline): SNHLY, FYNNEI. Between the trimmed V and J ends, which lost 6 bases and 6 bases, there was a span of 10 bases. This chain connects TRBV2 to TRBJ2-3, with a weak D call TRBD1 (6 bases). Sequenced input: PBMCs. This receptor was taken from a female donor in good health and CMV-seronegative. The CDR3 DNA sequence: TGTGCCAGCAGAGCTCAGGGGGATACGCAGTATTTT. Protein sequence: CASRAQGDTQYF.